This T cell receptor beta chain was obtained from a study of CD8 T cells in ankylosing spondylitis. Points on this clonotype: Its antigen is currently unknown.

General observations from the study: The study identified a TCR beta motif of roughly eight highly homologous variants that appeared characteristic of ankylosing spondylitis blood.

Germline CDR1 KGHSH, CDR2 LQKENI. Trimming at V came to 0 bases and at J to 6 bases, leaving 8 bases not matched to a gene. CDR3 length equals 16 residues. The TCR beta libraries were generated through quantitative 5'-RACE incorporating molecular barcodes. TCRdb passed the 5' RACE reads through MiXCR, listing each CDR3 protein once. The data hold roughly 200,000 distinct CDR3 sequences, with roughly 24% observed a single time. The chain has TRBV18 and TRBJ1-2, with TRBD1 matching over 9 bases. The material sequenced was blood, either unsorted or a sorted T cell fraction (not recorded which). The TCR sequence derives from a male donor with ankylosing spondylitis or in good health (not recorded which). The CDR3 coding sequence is TGTGCCAGCTCACCACCGGGACAGGGATCTCTTAATGGCTACACCTTC. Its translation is CASSPPGQGSLNGYTF. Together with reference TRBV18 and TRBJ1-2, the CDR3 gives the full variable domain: NAGVMQNPRHLVRRRGQEARLRCSPMKGHSHVYWYRQLPEEGLKFMVYLQKENIIDESGMPKERFSAEFPKEGPSILRIQQVVRGDSAAYFCASSPPGQGSLNGYTFGSGTRLTVV.